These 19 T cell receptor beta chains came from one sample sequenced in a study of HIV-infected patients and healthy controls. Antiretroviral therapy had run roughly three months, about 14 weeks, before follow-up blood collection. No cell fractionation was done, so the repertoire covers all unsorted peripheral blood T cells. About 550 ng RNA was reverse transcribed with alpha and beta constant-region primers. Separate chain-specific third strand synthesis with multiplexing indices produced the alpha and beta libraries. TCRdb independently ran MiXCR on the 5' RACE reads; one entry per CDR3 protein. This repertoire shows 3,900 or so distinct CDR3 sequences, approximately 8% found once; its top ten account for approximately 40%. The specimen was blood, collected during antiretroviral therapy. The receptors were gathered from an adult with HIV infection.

CDR3 bases: TGCAGTGCTCTGCCCGGGACCTCCTACAATGAGCAGTTCTTC. Amino acid sequence: CSALPGTSYNEQFF. The chain employs TRBV20-1 and TRBJ2-1; D tentatively reads TRBD1 or TRBD2 (5 bases each). Trimming stripped 5 bases from V and 0 bases from J, with 11 bases between. Per germline, CDR1 DFQATT and CDR2 SNEGSKA (reference sequence). This CDR3 is 14 amino acids long.

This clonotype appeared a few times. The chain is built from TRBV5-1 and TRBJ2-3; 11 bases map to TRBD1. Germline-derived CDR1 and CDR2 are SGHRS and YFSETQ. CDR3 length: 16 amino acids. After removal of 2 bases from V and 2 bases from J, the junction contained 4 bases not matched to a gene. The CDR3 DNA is TGCGCCAGCAGCTTAGGACAGGGGGCGATCACAGATACGCAGTATTTT. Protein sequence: CASSLGQGAITDTQYF.

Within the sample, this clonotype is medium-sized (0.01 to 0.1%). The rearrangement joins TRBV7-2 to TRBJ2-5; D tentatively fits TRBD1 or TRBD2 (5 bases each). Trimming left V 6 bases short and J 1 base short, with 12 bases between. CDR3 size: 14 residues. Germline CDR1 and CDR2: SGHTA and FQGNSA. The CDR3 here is CASSKEGSQETQYF. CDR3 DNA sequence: TGTGCCAGCAGTAAAGAGGGGTCCCAAGAGACCCAGTACTTC.

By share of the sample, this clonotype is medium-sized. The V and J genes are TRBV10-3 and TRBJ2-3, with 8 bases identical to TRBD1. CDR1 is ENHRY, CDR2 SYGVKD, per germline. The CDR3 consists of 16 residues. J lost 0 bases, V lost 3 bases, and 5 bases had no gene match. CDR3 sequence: CAISDPDRGSTDTQYF. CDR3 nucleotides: TGTGCCATCAGTGACCCCGACAGGGGAAGCACAGATACGCAGTATTTT.

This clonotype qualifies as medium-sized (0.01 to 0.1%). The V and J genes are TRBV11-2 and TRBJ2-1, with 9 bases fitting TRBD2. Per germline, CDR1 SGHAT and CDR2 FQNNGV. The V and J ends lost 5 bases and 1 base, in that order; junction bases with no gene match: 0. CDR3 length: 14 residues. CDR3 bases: TGTGCCAGCAGCCTAGCGGGGTCCTACAATGAGCAGTTCTTC. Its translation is CASSLAGSYNEQFF.

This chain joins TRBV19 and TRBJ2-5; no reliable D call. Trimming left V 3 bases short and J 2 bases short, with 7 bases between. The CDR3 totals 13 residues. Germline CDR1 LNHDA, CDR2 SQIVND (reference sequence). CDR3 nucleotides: TGTGCCAGTAGTATGCTGGTACAAGAGACCCAGTACTTC. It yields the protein CASSMLVQETQYF. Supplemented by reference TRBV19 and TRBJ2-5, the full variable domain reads DGGITQSPKYLFRKEGQNVTLSCEQNLNHDAMYWYRQDPGQGLRLIYYSQIVNDFQKGDIAEGYSVSREKKESFPLTVTSAQKNPTAFYLCASSMLVQETQYFGPGTRLLVL.

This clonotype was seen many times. Here the CDR3 DNA reads TGTGCCAGCACCCTGGACCCGGACAGGATAACCTACGAGCAGTACTTC. This encodes CASTLDPDRITYEQYF. The chain uses TRBV6-2 or TRBV6-3 and TRBJ2-7; 7 positions agree with TRBD1. The CDR3 sequence is 16 residues long. The V segment lost 7 bases and the J segment 2 bases; nucleotides outside the gene matches: 14. Germline assignment: CDR1 MNHEY and CDR2 SVGEGT.

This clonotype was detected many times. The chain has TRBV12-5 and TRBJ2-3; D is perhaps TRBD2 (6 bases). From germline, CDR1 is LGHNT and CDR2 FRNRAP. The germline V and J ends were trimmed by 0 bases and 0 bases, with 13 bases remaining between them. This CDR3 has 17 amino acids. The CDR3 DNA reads TGTGCTAGTGGTTTGGTAGGGCCTAGCGCGAGCACAGATACGCAGTATTTT. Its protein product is CASGLVGPSASTDTQYF.

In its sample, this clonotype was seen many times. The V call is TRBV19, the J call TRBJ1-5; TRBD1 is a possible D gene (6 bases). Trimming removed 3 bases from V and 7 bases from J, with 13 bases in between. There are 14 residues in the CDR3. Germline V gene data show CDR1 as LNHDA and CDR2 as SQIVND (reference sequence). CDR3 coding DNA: TGTGCCAGTAGTATTGAGAGGGGGAGGCAGCCCCAGCATTTT. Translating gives CASSIERGRQPQHF.

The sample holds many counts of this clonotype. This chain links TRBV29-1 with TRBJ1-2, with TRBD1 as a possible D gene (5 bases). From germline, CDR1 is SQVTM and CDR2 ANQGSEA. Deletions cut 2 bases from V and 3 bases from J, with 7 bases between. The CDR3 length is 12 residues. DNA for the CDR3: TGCAGCGTTGAACCAGGGTACTATGGCTACACCTTC. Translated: CSVEPGYYGYTF.

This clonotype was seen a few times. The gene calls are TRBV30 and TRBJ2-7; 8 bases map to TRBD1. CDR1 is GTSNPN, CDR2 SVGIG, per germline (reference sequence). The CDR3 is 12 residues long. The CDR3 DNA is TGTGCGTCCGAGGACAGGGCCTACGAGCAGTACTTC. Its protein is CASEDRAYEQYF.

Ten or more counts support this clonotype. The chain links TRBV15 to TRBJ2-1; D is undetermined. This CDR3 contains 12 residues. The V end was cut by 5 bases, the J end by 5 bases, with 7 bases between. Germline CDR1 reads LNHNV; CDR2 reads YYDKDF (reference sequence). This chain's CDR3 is CATSEWDNEQFF. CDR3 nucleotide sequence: TGTGCCACCAGCGAATGGGACAATGAGCAGTTCTTC. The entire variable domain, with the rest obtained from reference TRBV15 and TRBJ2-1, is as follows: DAMVIQNPRYQVTQFGKPVTLSCSQTLNHNVMYWYQQKSSQAPKLLFHYYDKDFNNEADTPDNFQSRRPNTSFCFLDIRSPGLGDTAMYLCATSEWDNEQFFGPGTRLTVL.

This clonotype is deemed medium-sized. CDR3 bases: TGCAGTGCTACCCAAAGCCGACTGGGCTTCGATGAGCAGTTCTTC. Amino acid sequence: CSATQSRLGFDEQFF. V is TRBV20-1 and J is TRBJ2-1; D unresolved. The V gene lost 4 bases and the J gene lost 8 bases, with 21 bases spanning the gap. Germline-derived CDR1 and CDR2 are DFQATT and SNEGSKA (reference sequence). The CDR3 length is 15 residues.

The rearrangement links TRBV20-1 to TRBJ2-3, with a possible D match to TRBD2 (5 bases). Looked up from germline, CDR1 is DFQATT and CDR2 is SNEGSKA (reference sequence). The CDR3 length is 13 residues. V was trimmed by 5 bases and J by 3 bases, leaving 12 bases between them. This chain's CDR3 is CSAEASGTDTQYF. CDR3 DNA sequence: TGCAGTGCTGAGGCCTCGGGGACAGATACGCAGTATTTT.

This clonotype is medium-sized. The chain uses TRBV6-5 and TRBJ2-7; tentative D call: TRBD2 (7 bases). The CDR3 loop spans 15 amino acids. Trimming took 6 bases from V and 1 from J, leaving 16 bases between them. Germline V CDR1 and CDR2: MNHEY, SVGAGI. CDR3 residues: CASRLTGGASYEQYF. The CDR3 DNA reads TGTGCCAGCAGACTCACGGGGGGCGCTTCCTACGAGCAGTACTTC.

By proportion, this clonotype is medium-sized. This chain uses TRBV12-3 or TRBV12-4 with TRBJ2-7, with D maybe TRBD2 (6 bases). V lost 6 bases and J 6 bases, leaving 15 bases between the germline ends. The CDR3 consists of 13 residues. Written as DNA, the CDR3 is TGTGCCAGCAGCTCCGGGTTTAGCGGCGAGCAGTACTTC. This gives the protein CASSSGFSGEQYF.

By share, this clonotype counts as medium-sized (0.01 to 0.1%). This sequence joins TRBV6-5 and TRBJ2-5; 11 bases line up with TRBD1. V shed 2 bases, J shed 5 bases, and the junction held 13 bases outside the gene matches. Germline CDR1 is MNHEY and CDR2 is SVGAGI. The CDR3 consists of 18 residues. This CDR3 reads CASSYLGQGARGGETQYF. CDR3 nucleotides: TGTGCCAGCAGTTACCTTGGACAGGGGGCGCGAGGTGGGGAGACCCAGTACTTC.

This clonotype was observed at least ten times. CDR3 sequence reads: CASSIQTHNEQFF. The CDR3 DNA follows: TGTGCCAGTAGTATCCAGACTCACAATGAGCAGTTCTTC. The chain links TRBV19 to TRBJ2-1; D is ambiguous. The V end lost 3 bases, the J end lost 5 bases, and 8 bases lay between the germline ends. This CDR3 has 13 residues. The germline V gene has CDR1 LNHDA and CDR2 SQIVND (reference sequence).

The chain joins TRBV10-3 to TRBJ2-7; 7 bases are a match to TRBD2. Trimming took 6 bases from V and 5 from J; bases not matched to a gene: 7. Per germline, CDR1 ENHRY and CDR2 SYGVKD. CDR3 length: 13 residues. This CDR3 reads CAIRGRDADEQYF. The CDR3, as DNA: TGTGCCATCAGGGGGAGGGACGCGGACGAGCAGTACTTC.